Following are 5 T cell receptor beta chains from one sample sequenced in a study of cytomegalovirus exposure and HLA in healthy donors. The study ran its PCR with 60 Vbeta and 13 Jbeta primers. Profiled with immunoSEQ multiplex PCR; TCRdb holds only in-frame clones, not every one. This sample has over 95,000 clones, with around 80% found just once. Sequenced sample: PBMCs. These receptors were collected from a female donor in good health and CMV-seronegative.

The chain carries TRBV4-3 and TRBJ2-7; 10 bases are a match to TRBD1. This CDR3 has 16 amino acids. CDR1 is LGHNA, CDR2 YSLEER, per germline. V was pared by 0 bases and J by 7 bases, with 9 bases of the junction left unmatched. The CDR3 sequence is CASSQERDRGVGEQYF. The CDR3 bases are TGCGCCAGCAGCCAAGAAAGGGACAGGGGTGTGGGGGAGCAGTACTTC.

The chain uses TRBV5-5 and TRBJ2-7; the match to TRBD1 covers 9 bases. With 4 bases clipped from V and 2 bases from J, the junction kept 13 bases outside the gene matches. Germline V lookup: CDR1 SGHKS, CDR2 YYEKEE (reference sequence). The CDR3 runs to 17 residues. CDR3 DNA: TGTGCCAGCAGCCCGACCCCGGGACAGGGATTGCCCTACGAGCAGTACTTC. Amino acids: CASSPTPGQGLPYEQYF. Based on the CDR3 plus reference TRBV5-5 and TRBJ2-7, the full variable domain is DAGVTQSPTHLIKTRGQQVTLRCSPISGHKSVSWYQQVLGQGPQFIFQYYEKEERGRGNFPDRFSARQFPNYSSELNVNALLLGDSALYLCASSPTPGQGLPYEQYFGPGTRLTVT.

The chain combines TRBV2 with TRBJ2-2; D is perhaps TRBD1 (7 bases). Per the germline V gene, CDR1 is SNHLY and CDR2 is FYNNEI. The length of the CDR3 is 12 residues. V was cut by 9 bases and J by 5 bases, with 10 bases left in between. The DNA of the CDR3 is TGTGCCAGACAGGGGAGGACCGGGGAGCTGTTTTTT. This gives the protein CARQGRTGELFF.

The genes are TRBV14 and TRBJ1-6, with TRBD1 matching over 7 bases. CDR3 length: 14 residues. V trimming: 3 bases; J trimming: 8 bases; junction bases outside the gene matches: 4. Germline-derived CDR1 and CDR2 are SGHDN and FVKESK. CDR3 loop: CASSQATGDSPLHF. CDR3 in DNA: TGTGCCAGCAGCCAGGCTACAGGGGATTCACCCCTCCACTTT. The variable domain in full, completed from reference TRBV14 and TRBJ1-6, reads EAGVTQFPSHSVIEKGQTVTLRCDPISGHDNLYWYRRVMGKEIKFLLHFVKESKQDESGMPNNRFLAERTGGTYSTLKVQPAELEDSGVYFCASSQATGDSPLHFGNGTRLTVT.

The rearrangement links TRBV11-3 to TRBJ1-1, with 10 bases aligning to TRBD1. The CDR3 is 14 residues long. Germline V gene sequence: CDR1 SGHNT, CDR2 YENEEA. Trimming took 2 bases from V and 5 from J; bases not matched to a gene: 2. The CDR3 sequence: CASSLSDRGTEAFF. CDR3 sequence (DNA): TGTGCCAGCAGCTTATCGGACAGGGGGACTGAAGCTTTCTTT.